The 21 T cell receptor beta chains below all came from one sample that was sequenced in a study of blood T cell repertoires in COVID-19. The protocol was immunoSEQ multiplex PCR, while the TCRdb copy is restricted to in-frame clones and leaves out a portion. The table includes 200,000 or so clones, 60% to 85% detected once. Sequencing was performed on peripheral blood. These receptors were obtained from a man aged 55 to 70 with active or convalescent COVID-19.

Details on this clone: Other DNA sequences of this sample code for an identical CDR3. This sequence joins TRBV18 and TRBJ1-5; D is uncertain. The CDR3 has 13 residues. V gave up 2 bases and J gave up 5 bases, with 7 bases separating them. From germline, CDR1 is KGHSH and CDR2 LQKENI. Here the CDR3 DNA reads TGTGCCAGCTCACCAGGGCCAGATCAGCCCCAGCATTTT. Residues: CASSPGPDQPQHF.

V gene TRBV19 combines with J gene TRBJ1-6, with 7 bases matching TRBD1. The CDR3 is 13 amino acids. The germline V gene has CDR1 LNHDA and CDR2 SQIVND (reference sequence). With V trimmed by 7 bases and J by 11 bases, 8 bases remained unmatched. In DNA form, the CDR3 reads TGTGCCAGTAAGGCAGGGGGTGATCCACCCCTCCACTTT. It translates to CASKAGGDPPLHF.

The chain recombines TRBV19 with TRBJ1-2, with D possibly TRBD1 on 5 matching bases. The CDR3 totals 13 residues. V gave up 3 bases and J gave up 6 bases, with 11 bases separating them. Per the germline V gene, CDR1 is LNHDA and CDR2 is SQIVND (reference sequence). The CDR3 reads CASSMGGADGYTF. CDR3 nucleotide sequence: TGTGCCAGTAGTATGGGCGGGGCGGATGGCTACACCTTC.

This clone was seen only a few times. V gene TRBV5-1 combines with J gene TRBJ2-2; D is perhaps TRBD1 (5 bases). Per the germline V gene, CDR1 is SGHRS and CDR2 is YFSETQ. Trimming shortened V by 0 bases and J by 5 bases, and 14 bases separated the two germline ends. The CDR3 has 16 amino acids. CDR3: CASSLDGAGFTGELFF. The DNA for the CDR3 is TGCGCCAGCAGCTTGGATGGGGCAGGGTTTACCGGGGAGCTGTTTTTT.

The V gene is TRBV28, the J gene TRBJ2-1; D might be TRBD1 (5 bases). Trimming pared 8 bases from V and 4 bases from J, leaving 15 bases between. Germline lookup yields CDR1 MDHEN and CDR2 SYDVKM. The CDR3 is 14 amino acids. The CDR3 DNA follows: TGTGCCAGCTTAGACAGTTCCCGATACAATGAGCAGTTCTTC. It specifies CASLDSSRYNEQFF.

The chain joins TRBV5-6 to TRBJ2-2; a possible D gene is TRBD1 (5 bases). Germline V gene data show CDR1 as SGHDT and CDR2 as YYEEEE. The ends were cut back, 3 bases at V and 7 bases at J, with 16 bases in the middle. There are 15 residues in the CDR3. For the CDR3, the DNA is TGTGCCAGCAGCTCGACTGTTAGGGGCGTCGGGGAGCTGTTTTTT. Translation: CASSSTVRGVGELFF.

This chain uses TRBV6-2 or TRBV6-3 with TRBJ2-1, with TRBD2 identical over 10 bases. The CDR3 is 15 amino acids. J gave up 7 bases and V 7 bases, and 10 bases lay outside the gene matches. The germline CDR1 and CDR2 sequences are MNHEY and SVGEGT. CDR3 in amino acids: CASNPGTSDLNEQFF. The CDR3 DNA sequence: TGTGCCAGCAACCCCGGGACTAGCGATCTTAATGAGCAGTTCTTC.

The chain recombines TRBV10-3 with TRBJ2-2, with D maybe TRBD2 (5 bases). Germline-derived CDR1 and CDR2 are ENHRY and SYGVKD. Trimming left V 5 bases short and J 3 bases short, with 22 bases between. CDR3 size: 18 residues. The DNA of the CDR3 is TGTGCCATCAGTCCTAGTGGACGGACTTCTGCGGACACCGGGGAGCTGTTTTTT. Protein sequence: CAISPSGRTSADTGELFF.

This clone occurred a few times. This chain joins TRBV5-4 and TRBJ2-2; D gene unclear. Trimming took off 4 bases at V and 5 bases at J, with 6 bases between the two ends. CDR3 length equals 12 residues. From germline, CDR1 is SGHNT and CDR2 YYREEE (reference sequence). The CDR3 bases are TGTGCCAGCAGCGTCTCTACCGGGGAGCTGTTTTTT. Translation: CASSVSTGELFF.

The V and J genes are TRBV19 and TRBJ1-2; TRBD1 aligns across 9 bases. Germline CDR1 LNHDA, CDR2 SQIVND (reference sequence). CDR3 length: 13 residues. After removal of 2 bases from V and 8 bases from J, the junction contained 3 bases not matched to a gene. CDR3 sequence: CASSITGGAGYTF. In DNA form, the CDR3 reads TGTGCCAGTAGTATAACAGGGGGCGCAGGCTACACCTTC.

The chain combines TRBV4-3 with TRBJ2-1, with D perhaps matching TRBD2 (5 bases). The CDR3 has 16 amino acids. V was clipped by 0 bases and J by 4 bases, with 13 bases between them. CDR1 LGHNA and CDR2 YSLEER come from the germline V gene. The CDR3 DNA is TGCGCCAGCAGCCAAGATAGAAGACTACTATACAATGAGCAGTTCTTC. Its protein is CASSQDRRLLYNEQFF.

The chain couples TRBV19 to TRBJ1-6; D remains ambiguous. Germline V gives CDR1 LNHDA, CDR2 SQIVND (reference sequence). V was pared by 7 bases and J by 0 bases, with 13 bases between. CDR3 size: 16 residues. The chain's CDR3 is CASTFGRSSYNSPLHF. CDR3 DNA sequence: TGTGCCAGTACTTTTGGCCGGAGCTCCTATAATTCACCCCTCCACTTT.

The chain carries TRBV3-1 (or the pseudogene TRBV3-2) and TRBJ2-7; D is unresolved. From germline, CDR1 is LGHDT and CDR2 YNNKEL (reference sequence). The CDR3 extends over 16 amino acids. V gave up 7 bases and J gave up 3 bases, with 22 bases separating them. The chain's CDR3 is CASNSVAYPPFYEQYF. CDR3 nucleotide sequence: TGTGCCAGCAATTCCGTAGCCTACCCCCCTTTCTACGAGCAGTACTTC.

This chain joins TRBV6-5 and TRBJ1-2; D might be TRBD1 (5 bases). The CDR3 has 12 residues. Germline lookup yields CDR1 MNHEY and CDR2 SVGAGI. Trimming removed 5 bases at V and 6 bases at J, with 10 bases between. CDR3 amino acids: CASSPEGDGYTF. The CDR3 DNA reads as TGTGCCAGCAGTCCGGAAGGGGATGGCTACACCTTC.

This clone appeared once. The chain recombines TRBV19 with TRBJ2-5; 12 bases map to TRBD2. Trimming cost V 7 bases and J 4 bases; bases outside gene matches: 7. This CDR3 has 15 residues. Germline loops: CDR1 LNHDA, CDR2 SQIVND (reference sequence). CDR3 nucleotides: TGTGCCAGTATCGCCTCGGGACTAGCGGGAGAGACCCAGTACTTC. Its translation: CASIASGLAGETQYF.

In its sample, this clone was seen a few times. V gene TRBV6-4 combines with J gene TRBJ2-2; 9 positions match TRBD2. After removal of 0 bases from V and 4 bases from J, the junction contained 0 bases not matched to a gene. CDR3 length equals 15 residues. Germline assignment: CDR1 MRHNA and CDR2 SNTAGT. This chain's CDR3 is CASSDSSGSTGELFF. The CDR3 DNA reads TGTGCCAGCAGTGACTCTAGCGGGAGCACCGGGGAGCTGTTTTTT.

The chain is built from TRBV19 and TRBJ1-2; TRBD1 might be the D (6 bases). Trimming took off 6 bases at V and 4 bases at J, with 15 bases between the two ends. Germline-derived CDR1 and CDR2 are LNHDA and SQIVND (reference sequence). The CDR3 is made up of 14 amino acids. CDR3 protein: CASSLGGGPYGYTF. The CDR3 coding sequence is TGTGCCAGTAGCCTGGGGGGGGGCCCCTATGGCTACACCTTC.

This clone has a single count. This chain uses TRBV9 with TRBJ2-1; the D is unclear. Looked up from germline, CDR1 is SGDLS and CDR2 is YYNGEE. The V end was cut by 4 bases, the J end by 7 bases, with 6 bases between. The CDR3 has 11 residues. CDR3 DNA sequence: TGTGCCAGCAGCCTACTTAATGAGCAGTTCTTC. Translation gives CASSLLNEQFF.

The gene calls are TRBV6-5 and TRBJ2-5, with 9 positions matching TRBD1. This CDR3 is 15 amino acids long. With 8 bases clipped from V and 2 bases from J, the junction kept 9 bases outside the gene matches. CDR1 and CDR2 from the germline V gene are MNHEY and SVGAGI. The CDR3, as DNA: TGTGCCAGCGGCGCCGGGACAGGGCAACAAGAGACCCAGTACTTC. Protein sequence: CASGAGTGQQETQYF.

This chain links TRBV11-2 with TRBJ2-7; D gene ambiguous. Trimming removed 10 bases from V and 6 bases from J, with 10 bases in between. The length of the CDR3 is 10 residues. Germline loops: CDR1 SGHAT, CDR2 FQNNGV. The CDR3 loop reads CATRAPEQYF. In DNA form, the CDR3 reads TGTGCCACCCGCGCCCCCGAGCAGTACTTC.

The chain uses TRBV7-2 and TRBJ2-3; D possibly corresponds to TRBD1 (6 bases). The CDR3 is 15 amino acids. V was trimmed by 3 bases and J by 2 bases, leaving 12 bases between them. CDR1 is SGHTA and CDR2 is FQGNSA in the germline V gene. CDR3: CASSLDSPFTDTQYF. The CDR3 nucleotides read TGTGCCAGCAGCTTGGACAGCCCTTTCACAGATACGCAGTATTTT.